The present T cell receptor (beta chain) was sequenced within a study of cytomegalovirus exposure and HLA in healthy donors. Study in general: In a previous analysis, approximately 110 million unique TCR beta sequences were found from roughly 180 million T cells. Study-wide results and limits: Through in vitro validation, a few CMV-associated chains were shown to be specific for CMV antigens. As immune exposure information, only CMV serostatus was available. As a later analysis showed, a missense DCLRE1C variant was linked to trimming of TCR beta V- and J-genes.

Concerning this clone: Its antigen is unidentified.

Amplification used 60 Vbeta primers and 13 Jbeta primers. Using immunoSEQ multiplex PCR, the repertoire was profiled, and TCRdb retains in-frame clones only, with some absent. The profile shows some 150,000 clones, under 80% of them singletons. This CDR3 is 17 amino acids long. Trimming at V came to 2 bases and at J to 4 bases, leaving 11 bases not matched to a gene. The germline V gene encodes CDR1 LGHNA and CDR2 YNFKEQ. The source of this sequence is a man in his late teens or twenties in good health and CMV-seropositive. Material: PBMCs. The rearrangement links TRBV4-2 to TRBJ2-7, with 10 bases lining up with TRBD2. In nucleotides, the CDR3 is TGTGCCAGCAGCCAACCGATCAGCGGGAGGGCCAAATACGAGCAGTACTTC. It translates to CASSQPISGRAKYEQYF.